A selection of T cell receptor beta chains follows, all from one sample in a study of blood T cell repertoires in COVID-19. Profiled with immunoSEQ multiplex PCR; TCRdb holds only in-frame clones, not every one. Among approximately 200,000 clones listed, approximately 84% were seen once. The sequenced sample consisted of peripheral blood. The receptors originated from a man aged 50 or older with acute or convalescent COVID-19. Each CDR3 is given with its conserved first and last residue. The order of the fields is D gene, J gene, clone size, V gene, CDR3 protein, CDR3 DNA. D genes are given only for firm matches. Expanded clones get a size class; other rows say once, few or many, or leave the size out.

>-|TRBJ2-1|-|TRBV7-6
CASSLLIDSSSEQFF
TGTGCCAGCAGCTTACTCATAGACAGTTCTAGTGAGCAGTTCTTC
>-|TRBJ1-4|-|TRBV19
CASSQSQISTPRANEKLFF
TGTGCCAGTAGTCAAAGTCAGATTTCGACTCCCAGGGCTAATGAAAAACTGTTTTTT
>TRBD2|TRBJ2-3|-|TRBV6-5
CASRGLAVGDTQYF
TGTGCCAGCAGGGGACTAGCGGTGGGAGATACGCAGTATTTT
>-|TRBJ1-2|-|TRBV12-3/TRBV12-4
CASSQGTYGYTF
TGTGCCAGCTCCCAGGGGACCTATGGCTACACCTTC
>-|TRBJ1-5|-|TRBV18
CASSPLRGNQPQHF
TGTGCCAGCTCCCCATTGCGGGGCAATCAGCCCCAGCATTTT
>TRBD1|TRBJ1-6|-|TRBV6-6
CASTITGQGNSPLHF
TGTGCCAGCACCATTACAGGACAGGGCAATTCACCCCTCCACTTT
>TRBD2|TRBJ2-5|-|TRBV10-3
CAISYSGGDAETQYF
TGTGCCATCAGCTATAGCGGGGGGGACGCGGAGACCCAGTACTTC
>TRBD1|TRBJ1-1|-|TRBV6-5
CASRDRRTEAFF
TGTGCCAGCAGGGACAGGCGCACTGAAGCTTTCTTT
>-|TRBJ1-2|-|TRBV29-1
CSVVETGYTF
TGCAGCGTTGTCGAGACAGGCTACACCTTC
>-|TRBJ1-5|-|TRBV7-2
CASSSGEGLSNQPQHF
TGTGCCAGCAGCTCGGGGGAGGGCCTTAGCAATCAGCCCCAGCATTTT
>TRBD1|TRBJ1-5|once|TRBV28
CASSPYGQGAPRQPQHF
TGTGCCAGCAGTCCCTACGGACAGGGCGCCCCACGCCAGCCCCAGCATTTT
>-|TRBJ2-5|-|TRBV12-3/TRBV12-4
CASRRGKETQYF
TGTGCCAGCAGAAGAGGGAAAGAGACCCAGTACTTC
>-|TRBJ1-5|-|TRBV6-1
CASSEARYSNQPQHF
TGTGCCAGCAGTGAAGCGAGGTATAGCAATCAGCCCCAGCATTTT
>-|TRBJ1-1|-|TRBV11-2
CASSLAFVRVNGTEAFF
TGTGCCAGCAGCTTAGCCTTCGTCAGGGTTAACGGCACTGAAGCTTTCTTT
>TRBD2|TRBJ2-1|few|TRBV5-4
CASSRTPGGNYNEQFF
TGTGCCAGCAGCCGAACCCCGGGGGGGAACTACAATGAGCAGTTCTTC
>-|TRBJ1-2|-|TRBV7-2
CASSISSRGNNYGYTF
TGTGCCAGCAGTATTAGTAGTAGGGGTAACAACTATGGCTACACCTTC
>-|TRBJ2-5|-|TRBV6-1
CASSAQRTTFSETQYF
TGTGCCAGCAGTGCCCAAAGGACTACCTTCAGCGAGACCCAGTACTTC
>-|TRBJ1-1|-|TRBV7-9
CASSLAVATEAFF
TGTGCCAGCAGCTTAGCGGTAGCCACTGAAGCTTTCTTT
>-|TRBJ1-6|-|TRBV7-2
CASSLGSQMRLPLHF
TGTGCCAGCAGCTTAGGCAGCCAGATGCGACTACCCCTCCACTTT
>-|TRBJ1-2|-|TRBV6-5
CASRPSTGNRGYTF
TGTGCCAGCAGGCCATCGACAGGAAACCGAGGCTACACCTTC
>-|TRBJ1-1|-|TRBV18
CASSPETGTEAFF
TGTGCCAGCTCACCCGAAACCGGCACTGAAGCTTTCTTT
>-|TRBJ1-3|-|TRBV9
CASSVAPGRGTIYF
TGTGCCAGCAGCGTAGCCCCCGGGAGAGGCACCATATATTTT
>-|TRBJ1-5|-|TRBV7-3
CASSLRGGQPQHF
TGTGCCAGCAGCTTAAGAGGGGGTCAGCCCCAGCATTTT
>-|TRBJ2-7|-|TRBV14
CASSPRNRPQRYEQYF
TGTGCCAGCAGCCCCCGAAATCGGCCCCAGCGGTACGAGCAGTACTTC
>-|TRBJ1-5|once|TRBV5-8
CASSLVHSNQPQHF
TGTGCCAGCAGCTTGGTCCATAGCAATCAGCCCCAGCATTTT
>TRBD1|TRBJ1-2|-|TRBV6-4
CASSDGAQGAHGYTF
TGTGCCAGCAGTGATGGGGCGCAGGGGGCGCATGGCTACACCTTC
>TRBD1|TRBJ1-6|-|TRBV7-9
CASSRGQGGNSPLHF
TGTGCCAGCAGCCGGGGACAGGGAGGTAATTCACCCCTCCACTTT
>TRBD1|TRBJ1-1|once|TRBV2
CASILQGAGLAEAFF
TGTGCCAGCATCCTACAGGGGGCGGGTTTGGCTGAAGCTTTCTTT
>TRBD1|TRBJ2-7|-|TRBV6-5
CASSSGTGGEQYF
TGTGCCAGCAGTTCCGGGACAGGGGGCGAGCAGTACTTC
>-|TRBJ1-1|-|TRBV18
CASSPGEAGNTEAFF
TGTGCCAGCTCACCAGGGGAGGCGGGAAACACTGAAGCTTTCTTT
>-|TRBJ1-2|-|TRBV27
CASKRAQGYGYTF
TGTGCCAGCAAGCGGGCGCAAGGCTATGGCTACACCTTC
>-|TRBJ2-6|few|TRBV3-1/TRBV3-2
CASRLSGANVLTF
TGTGCCAGCAGACTCTCTGGGGCCAACGTCCTGACTTTC
>TRBD1|TRBJ1-2|-|TRBV25-1
CASSAGQGAGYTF
TGTGCCAGCAGTGCTGGACAGGGGGCTGGCTACACCTTC
>-|TRBJ2-7|-|TRBV28
CASSSITRDTREQYF
TGTGCCAGCAGTTCGATTACCCGGGACACCCGGGAGCAGTACTTC
>-|TRBJ1-1|-|TRBV9
CASSVGGLGNTEAFF
TGTGCCAGCAGCGTAGGAGGACTTGGGAACACTGAAGCTTTCTTT
>-|TRBJ2-3|-|TRBV30
CAWSVGDGRDTQYF
TGTGCCTGGAGTGTAGGGGACGGGAGAGATACGCAGTATTTT
>-|TRBJ1-1|-|TRBV10-2
CASIPESTLNTEAFF
TGCGCCAGCATCCCTGAGTCCACCTTGAACACTGAAGCTTTCTTT
>-|TRBJ1-1|-|TRBV18
CASSPGIGQNTEAFF
TGTGCCAGCTCACCAGGGATAGGACAGAACACTGAAGCTTTCTTT
>TRBD1|TRBJ1-2|-|TRBV12-3/TRBV12-4
CASSGTGFGYTF
TGTGCCAGCAGCGGGACAGGGTTTGGCTACACCTTC
>-|TRBJ1-1|-|TRBV6-5
CASRTAQYTEAFF
TGTGCCAGCAGGACAGCCCAATACACTGAAGCTTTCTTT
>TRBD1|TRBJ2-1|-|TRBV11-3
CASSPDRGGYNEQFF
TGTGCCAGCAGCCCCGACAGGGGAGGATACAATGAGCAGTTCTTC
>-|TRBJ1-3|-|TRBV5-6
CASSRKQISGNTIYF
TGTGCCAGCAGCCGAAAACAGATCTCTGGAAACACCATATATTTT
>TRBD1|TRBJ2-7|-|TRBV2
CASNKDRRAYEQYF
TGTGCCAGCAATAAGGACAGGAGAGCCTACGAGCAGTACTTC
>-|TRBJ2-5|once|TRBV18
CASSPGDQETQYF
TGTGCCAGCTCACCGGGAGACCAAGAGACCCAGTACTTC
>-|TRBJ1-5|-|TRBV12-3/TRBV12-4
CASGRGSNQPQHF
TGTGCCAGCGGGCGGGGTAGCAATCAGCCCCAGCATTTT
>-|TRBJ1-2|few|TRBV2
CASSEPRDSRARF
TGTGCCAGCAGTGAACCCAGGGACTCTCGCGCCCGCTTC
>-|TRBJ1-2|-|TRBV7-8
CASSLGRVLNYGYTF
TGTGCCAGCAGCTTGGGCAGGGTCCTTAACTATGGCTACACCTTC
>-|TRBJ1-1|-|TRBV6-5
CASSYSYNMNTEAFF
TGTGCCAGCAGTTACTCATACAACATGAACACTGAAGCTTTCTTT
>-|TRBJ1-3|-|TRBV3-1/TRBV3-2
CASSPQLFSGNTIYF
TGTGCCAGCAGCCCACAGCTCTTCTCTGGAAACACCATATATTTT
>-|TRBJ1-5|-|TRBV4-2
CASSQDRVGGPQHF
TGTGCCAGCAGCCAAGACCGGGTGGGGGGGCCCCAGCATTTT
>-|TRBJ2-7|-|TRBV5-1
CASSLDRGPTYEQYF
TGCGCCAGCAGCTTGGATAGGGGCCCGACCTACGAGCAGTACTTC
>-|TRBJ1-6|once|TRBV10-3
CAISDTGNSPLHF
TGTGCCATCAGCGATACAGGGAATTCACCCCTCCACTTT
>-|TRBJ1-5|once|TRBV19
CASSIAGGNQPQHF
TGTGCCAGTAGTATAGCCGGCGGTAATCAGCCCCAGCATTTT
>-|TRBJ1-3|-|TRBV27
CASSLDSGINTIYF
TGTGCCAGCAGTCTGGACAGCGGGATAAACACCATATATTTT
>TRBD1|TRBJ2-1|-|TRBV5-4
CASSAEDRGTYNEQFF
TGTGCCAGCAGCGCCGAGGACAGGGGCACCTACAATGAGCAGTTCTTC
>-|TRBJ1-1|-|TRBV7-9
CASSLPQGNTEAFF
TGTGCCAGCAGCTTGCCTCAGGGGAACACTGAAGCTTTCTTT
>TRBD1|TRBJ1-2|-|TRBV12-3/TRBV12-4
CASSYGTVNGYTF
TGTGCCAGCAGTTACGGGACAGTAAATGGCTACACCTTC
>TRBD2|TRBJ2-1|-|TRBV9
CASSLRTSGASDEQFF
TGTGCCAGCAGCCTCCGGACTAGCGGGGCCTCGGATGAGCAGTTCTTC
>TRBD1|TRBJ1-4|-|TRBV14
CASSPLTGSEKLFF
TGTGCCAGCAGCCCCCTGACAGGGAGTGAAAAACTGTTTTTT
>-|TRBJ2-5|-|TRBV5-5
CASSFLATQETQYF
TGTGCCAGCAGCTTTCTAGCGACCCAAGAGACCCAGTACTTC